This T cell receptor (beta chain) was identified in a study of shared clonotypes between healthy human individuals. The wider study: Donors consisted of two women and a few men between 18 and 49. Study-level points and caveats: Non-shared clonotypes showed lower generation probabilities than clonotypes common to all four donors.

Replicate sorted-subset PCRs were loaded with 150 to 250 ng DNA, 30,000 or so T cell genomes. The table came from immunoSEQ multiplex PCR; TCRdb's copy has only in-frame clones and leaves some out. The repertoire includes around 550,000 clones, about 96% of them detected once, and roughly 0.06% sits in the top ten. Germline CDR1 WNHNN, CDR2 SYGVQD (reference sequence). J was trimmed by 7 bases and V by 8 bases; bases with no gene match: 7. The CDR3 loop spans 13 amino acids. As for this clone: The antigen remains unidentified.

Sequences were obtained from naive CD4+ T cells sorted from blood. Subset specified: CD45RA+ positively selected. This receptor was taken from a woman aged 25 to 45 in good health. The chain carries TRBV10-1 and TRBJ1-5; 8 bases map to TRBD1. The CDR3 DNA is TGCGCCAGCTCCGACAGGGGTGAGCAGCCCCAGCATTTT. Amino acids: CASSDRGEQPQHF.